Included here is one T cell receptor beta chain sequence, with context. What this receptor recognizes is not known. No much larger clonotype is one base removed from it; base qualities were not supplied. Between the V and J ends, shortened by 0 bases and 8 bases respectively, the junction contains 9 bases. The CDR3 covers 13 residues, taking in both the cysteine and the phenylalanine. Just the 39-base CDR3 DNA is kept, in frame starting at base 1. From the germline V gene, CDR1 is SGDLS and CDR2 is YYNGEE. Every donor in the study was a healthy Caucasian. Three pairs of female monozygotic twins, all aged roughly 18 to 30 years, made up the twin cohort. Peripheral blood mononuclear cells were used as the source from which RNA for TCR libraries was isolated. This sample was included in a study of identical twins (dated by TCRdb to 2016 to 2017). Some background on the complete study: The study deep-sequenced TCR alpha and beta repertoires from monozygotic twins, unrelated adults of various ages and cord blood to test whether fetal clonotypes persist. To rule out contamination, replicate twin experiments were performed at different times with different library preparation protocols.

Overall study outcomes, separate from this receptor: A weaker excess of twin sharing was found in beta out-of-frame sequences because the signal-to-noise ratio was lowered by fewer shared sequences. Zero-insertion analyses could be partly confounded by invariant T cells such as MAIT and iNKT, although diverse VJ usage argued against such confounding for most clonotypes. Because the same donors could not be followed over many years, the conclusions relied on cross-sectional statistical analysis. Compared with coincidental sharing between unrelated individuals, out-of-frame TCR alpha sequences shared between twins showed an excess of sequences with low generation probability. Out-of-frame TCR alpha sharing in monozygotic twins was systematically underestimated by recombination models, whereas sharing between unrelated individuals was in agreement with the recombination models. Fewer insertions were carried by abundant cord blood beta clonotypes; a weaker similar trend was observed in young adult naive repertoires, while no such trend was observed in memory repertoires.

The library was built by means of 5' RACE. The sample was run on an Illumina HiSeq 2000. A universal primer binding site was added through template switching, and the final cDNA carried a unique molecular identifier so that TCR cDNA molecules could be counted accurately. First-strand cDNA for TCR alpha and beta chains was synthesized from specific primers in the conserved constant-segment region. Each cDNA library was double barcoded, with a SMART-Mk sample barcode plus Illumina barcodes, to control for contamination. Two successive PCR steps introduced TruSeq adapter sequences along with Illumina sample barcodes. The Illumina HiSeq platform was used with custom primers to sequence TCR alpha and beta cDNA libraries. The paper's processing steps were these. Unique molecular identifiers were extracted from raw reads with MiGEC, and CDR3 positions were determined with MiXCR. Recombination models were inferred per individual with the repgenHMM and IGoR tools using an EM algorithm. Shared clonotype analysis was performed with the tcR package in R, normalizing sharing by the product of cloneset sizes. To study raw recombination without the effects of thymic and clonal selection, out-of-frame nonproductive sequences were analyzed. Using fastp trimming at Q25 and MiXCR clonotype assembly, TCRdb reanalyzed the public sequencing data and kept in-frame beta chains. For every CDR3 protein sequence, its rows merge into one entry that carries the most common genes and DNA. Clone size and V and J calls follow TCRdb, not the original study. The sample table shows some 690,000 distinct CDR3 sequences, and about 20% are seen once. Clones ranked in the top ten supply roughly 4% of the sample.

Separately, the same data were catalogued under a study of T cells expressing NK-cell markers. The second paper further reports: Under 10 donors provided sorted CD3+CD56+NKG2C+, CD3+CD56+NKG2C- and CD3+CD56-NKG2C+ T-cell subsets, whose TCR beta-chain repertoires were profiled. Among the eight sequenced donors, seven were HCMV-seropositive and one was HCMV-seronegative. In several experiments an anti-gammadeltaTCR antibody was added to restrict sorting to alphabetaTCR-expressing T cells. In roughly 6 donors, the dominant CD3+CD56+NKG2C+ clonotypes ranked among the top 10 CD8+ clonotypes, making up 1.0-7.0% of CD8+ T cells. Those dominant clonotypes were again the most abundant among CD3+CD56-NKG2C+ cells in a few donors, at about 25-65%. Whether the expanded NKG2C-expressing T cell clones were specific for HCMV antigens was left unclear. The study sequenced eight donors, all healthy volunteers chosen at random: three men and five women. A commercial ELISA kit detecting HCMV-specific IgG in serum was used to determine HCMV serostatus. Bulk peripheral blood T-cell repertoires were additionally sequenced from unsorted PBMC for 5 or 6 donors. MIGEC was used to demultiplex reads and group reads by UMI, and MiTCR was used to assemble and quantify clonotypes. To exclude erroneous sequences, only TCR cDNA sequences supported by at least two reads were retained. Downstream repertoire analysis used the tcR package, and clonotypes were matched across fractions by CDR3 nucleotide sequence plus V segment. Antigen specificity was annotated against VDJdb with VDJmatch, allowing one amino acid substitution in CDR3.

This clonotype originated in a woman in her late teens or twenties in good health. The V gene is TRBV9 and the J gene is TRBJ2-4; TRBD1 is a weak D gene call, 5 bases matching. Sequenced sample: PBMCs. The CDR3 sequence is CASSVAGRDIQYF. The DNA sequence reads TGTGCCAGCAGCGTAGCAGGGCGAGACATTCAGTACTTC.